Shown below are 14 T cell receptor beta chains from a single sample sequenced in a study of T cell repertoires in cytomegalovirus infection. From the reads, TCRdb called clonotypes with MiXCR, one entry per CDR3 protein. Of hundreds of thousands of distinct CDR3 sequences in the sample, roughly a third are singletons; the top ten hold 15% to 20%. Their cognate antigens are unknown. Sequenced material: cultured PBMCs, taken from culture after CMV antigen stimulation. These receptors were taken from a human donor in good health (CMV status not recorded). Some clones in this sample may be carry-over from other donors' samples.

The V call is TRBV30, the J call TRBJ2-5; 7 bases agree with TRBD2. The trim removed 2 bases at V and 4 bases at J, leaving 16 bases unmatched. CDR1 and CDR2 from the germline V gene are GTSNPN and SVGIG (reference sequence). The length of the CDR3 is 17 residues. CDR3 DNA sequence: TGTGCCTGGAGTCCCCCCGGGACCGGGGGAGGGGTAGAGACCCAGTACTTC. As protein: CAWSPPGTGGGVETQYF.

The chain has TRBV7-8 and TRBJ2-1; 10 nucleotides align to TRBD2. V dropped 1 base and J dropped 4; count of bases not matched to a gene: 19. Looked up from germline, CDR1 is SGHVS and CDR2 is FQNEAQ. The CDR3 totals 21 residues. As DNA, the CDR3 is TGTGCCAGCAGCTTAGGCCAACCCACAGAGAGAGCGGGAGGGCCTTACAATGAGCAGTTCTTC. This codes for CASSLGQPTERAGGPYNEQFF.

The gene calls are TRBV20-1 and TRBJ2-5; D ambiguous. There are 14 residues in the CDR3. V lost 0 bases and J lost 5, with 13 bases in between. The V gene's germline CDR1 is DFQATT and CDR2 SNEGSKA (reference sequence). CDR3 sequence (DNA): TGCAGTGCTAGAGATGCTCAGGCTGGGGAGACCCAGTACTTC. Amino acid sequence: CSARDAQAGETQYF.

The CDR3 region is CASATGTVGNTIYF. The CDR3 nucleotides are TGTGCCAGCGCCACCGGGACAGTTGGAAACACCATATATTTT. V is TRBV7-2 and J is TRBJ1-3; 7 bases are a match to TRBD1. The CDR3 is 14 residues long. J was trimmed by 3 bases and V by 8 bases; bases with no gene match: 7. Germline-derived CDR1 and CDR2 are SGHTA and FQGNSA.

This clonotype was seen a few times. V is TRBV6-2 or TRBV6-3 and J is TRBJ2-7, with D possibly matching TRBD2 (6 bases). V lost 8 bases and J lost 3, with 14 bases in between. CDR1 and CDR2 from the germline V gene are MNHEY and SVGEGT. The CDR3 has 13 amino acids. In nucleotides, the CDR3 is TGTGCCAGCTCCGGGACTGTGGGCTACGAGCAGTACGTC. It yields the protein CASSGTVGYEQYV.

This chain's CDR3 is CASSQAVSETQYF. The CDR3 bases are TGTGCCAGCAGCCAGGCCGTTAGTGAGACCCAGTACTTC. This rearrangement joins TRBV7-2 to TRBJ2-5; no clear D. CDR3 size: 13 residues. V gave up 5 bases and J gave up 5 bases, with 12 bases separating them. The V gene's germline CDR1 is SGHTA and CDR2 FQGNSA.

The V and J genes are TRBV19 and TRBJ1-1; tentatively, D is TRBD1 (6 bases). The CDR3 has 14 amino acids. Germline-derived CDR1 and CDR2 are LNHDA and SQIVND (reference sequence). Between the trimmed V and J ends, which lost 6 bases and 5 bases, there was a span of 16 bases. CDR3 sequence: CASRYRESRTEAFF. The CDR3 coding sequence is TGTGCCAGTAGGTACAGGGAATCAAGGACTGAAGCTTTCTTT.

V gene TRBV2 combines with J gene TRBJ2-1, with 7 bases that match TRBD2. V was clipped by 7 bases and J by 7 bases; unmatched bases: 4. Germline values: CDR1 SNHLY, CDR2 FYNNEI. The CDR3 loop spans 12 amino acids. The CDR3 bases are TGTGCCAGCAAAGCGGGAATAAATGAGCAGTTCTTC. It translates to CASKAGINEQFF.

This clonotype was picked up a small number of times. The chain recombines TRBV7-2 with TRBJ1-5; D unresolved. Per germline, CDR1 SGHTA and CDR2 FQGNSA. CDR3 size: 12 residues. V was pared by 5 bases and J by 5 bases, with 7 bases between. CDR3 residues: CASSTVDQPQHF. The CDR3 DNA is TGTGCCAGCAGCACCGTAGATCAGCCCCAGCATTTT.

The chain links TRBV6-2 or TRBV6-3 to TRBJ1-3; perhaps TRBD1 as D (6 bases). Per germline, CDR1 MNHEY and CDR2 SVGEGT. The CDR3 loop spans 15 amino acids. V dropped 5 bases and J dropped 9 bases, with 20 bases sitting between them. This CDR3 is CASSPALRGVGTIYF. As DNA, the CDR3 is TGTGCCAGCAGTCCCGCGTTAAGGGGGGTTGGCACCATATATTTT.

A single count supports this clonotype. The chain recombines TRBV9 with TRBJ2-1; the match to TRBD2 covers 7 bases. Per germline, CDR1 SGDLS and CDR2 YYNGEE. The CDR3 is made up of 14 amino acids. J gave up 8 bases and V 3 bases, and 8 bases lay outside the gene matches. CDR3: CASSDSGGIDEQFF. In DNA, the CDR3 is TGTGCCAGCAGCGATTCGGGGGGAATAGATGAGCAGTTCTTC. Filled out from reference TRBV9 and TRBJ2-1, the complete variable domain reads DSGVTQTPKHLITATGQRVTLRCSPRSGDLSVYWYQQSLDQGLQFLIQYYNGEERAKGNILERFSAQQFPDLHSELNLSSLELGDSALYFCASSDSGGIDEQFFGPGTRLTVL.

Turning to this clonotype: Germline is not matched at one junction end, which may reflect a read error. The V gene is TRBV11-3, the J gene TRBJ1-2; TRBD1 agrees at 7 bases. The length of the CDR3 is 11 residues. Germline V gives CDR1 SGHNT, CDR2 YENEEA. CDR3 residues: CASSGGQSYNF. For the CDR3, the DNA is TGTGCCAGCAGCGGGGGACAGAGCTACAACTTC.

This clonotype was counted at least ten times. The chain is built from TRBV7-2 and TRBJ2-3, with 9 nucleotides matching TRBD2. Trimming removed 2 bases from V and 6 bases from J; junction bases left unmatched: 6. CDR3 length: 15 amino acids. Per germline, CDR1 SGHTA and CDR2 FQGNSA. CDR3 nucleotides: TGTGCCAGCAGCTTACGGGGCGGGAGGGACGATACGCAGTATTTT. Translating gives CASSLRGGRDDTQYF.

The J gene is TRBJ2-3, the V gene TRBV12-3 or TRBV12-4; TRBD2 aligns across 8 bases. The trim removed 6 bases at V and 6 bases at J, leaving 11 bases unmatched. This CDR3 comprises 15 residues. CDR3 sequence: CASSPIAGGSDTQYF. CDR3 nucleotides: TGTGCCAGCAGCCCAATTGCGGGAGGTTCCGATACGCAGTATTTT.